Below are 26 T cell receptor beta chains sequenced from a single sample in a study of shared clonotypes between healthy human individuals. Profiled with immunoSEQ multiplex PCR; TCRdb holds only in-frame clones, not every one. The sample has about 2 million clones; roughly 95% are singletons. Naivety among CD8 cells was defined by CD45RO negativity and positive CCR7 selection, thereby excluding terminally differentiated effector memory CD45RA+ cells. Source material: naive CD8+ T cells sorted from blood. Source of these receptors: a man aged 18 to 30 in good health.

V gene TRBV7-9 combines with J gene TRBJ2-1; 14 bases fit TRBD2. Germline V lookup: CDR1 SEHNR, CDR2 FQNEAQ (reference sequence). The V and J ends lost 5 bases and 2 bases, in that order; junction bases with no gene match: 5. The CDR3 runs to 17 residues. The CDR3 DNA reads TGTGCCAGCAGCACCGGACTAGCGGGAGGTACCTACAATGAGCAGTTCTTC. This gives the protein CASSTGLAGGTYNEQFF.

V is TRBV5-8 and J is TRBJ2-5, with a weak D call TRBD1 (6 bases). The germline CDR1 and CDR2 sequences are SGHTS and YDEGEE. The V end lost 4 bases, the J end lost 5 bases, and 15 bases lay between the germline ends. This CDR3 comprises 14 residues. The CDR3 coding sequence is TGTGCCAGCAGCCCGGACAGATTTGGGGAGACCCAGTACTTC. It is translated as CASSPDRFGETQYF. The full variable domain, rest sourced from reference TRBV5-8 and TRBJ2-5, is EAGVTQSPTHLIKTRGQQATLRCSPISGHTSVYWYQQALGLGLQFLLWYDEGEERNRGNFPPRFSGRQFPNYSSELNVNALELEDSALYLCASSPDRFGETQYFGPGTRLLVL.

This chain links TRBV30 with TRBJ2-7; D is unclear. CDR1 is GTSNPN and CDR2 is SVGIG in the germline V gene (reference sequence). CDR3 length equals 15 residues. The V end lost 3 bases, the J end lost 5 bases, and 20 bases lay between the germline ends. The CDR3 sequence is CAWSPGLGPLNEQYF. The CDR3 DNA is TGTGCCTGGAGCCCCGGGCTGGGCCCCCTAAACGAGCAGTACTTC.

The rearrangement joins TRBV2 to TRBJ1-2, with D hard to call. V was trimmed by 2 bases and J by 4 bases, leaving 11 bases between them. From germline, CDR1 is SNHLY and CDR2 FYNNEI. This CDR3 has 14 residues. The CDR3 DNA reads as TGTGCCAGCAGTGAATTTGAGACAACCTATGGCTACACCTTC. Protein: CASSEFETTYGYTF. Together with reference TRBV2 and TRBJ1-2, the CDR3 gives the full variable domain: EPEVTQTPSHQVTQMGQEVILRCVPISNHLYFYWYRQILGQKVEFLVSFYNNEISEKSEIFDDQFSVERPDGSNFTLKIRSTKLEDSAMYFCASSEFETTYGYTFGSGTRLTVV.

This chain joins TRBV27 and TRBJ2-7; either TRBD1 or TRBD2 may fit D (5 bases each). V gave up 4 bases and J gave up 0 bases, with 16 bases separating them. This CDR3 is built from 16 residues. In germline, CDR1 is MNHEY, CDR2 SMNVEV (reference sequence). The CDR3 region has the DNA TGTGCCAGCAGTTATCGGGGCAGCCAGATCTCCTACGAGCAGTACTTC. Translation gives CASSYRGSQISYEQYF.

The genes are TRBV6-5 and TRBJ2-7, with D perhaps matching TRBD2 (6 bases). CDR3 length: 14 amino acids. Germline assignment: CDR1 MNHEY and CDR2 SVGAGI. The V end lost 4 bases, the J end lost 3 bases, and 13 bases lay between the germline ends. This chain's CDR3 is CASSWGLDYYEQYF. The CDR3 nucleotides are TGTGCCAGCAGTTGGGGACTCGACTACTACGAGCAGTACTTC.

This chain uses TRBV25-1 with TRBJ1-2; perhaps TRBD1 as D (5 bases). The germline V gene has CDR1 MGHDK and CDR2 SYGVNS. V lost 3 bases and J lost 7, with 12 bases in between. CDR3 length: 13 amino acids. Here the CDR3 reads CASSDLGEGGYTF. The CDR3 DNA is TGTGCCAGCAGTGACCTGGGGGAAGGTGGCTACACCTTC.

The chain couples TRBV7-8 to TRBJ2-7; 8 positions agree with TRBD2. Germline assignment: CDR1 SGHVS and CDR2 FQNEAQ. With 5 bases clipped from V and 6 bases from J, the junction kept 6 bases outside the gene matches. The CDR3 loop spans 13 amino acids. This CDR3 is CASSRVAGPEQYF. In DNA, the CDR3 is TGTGCCAGCAGCCGTGTAGCGGGGCCCGAGCAGTACTTC.

Points on this clone: This CDR3 is also generated by other DNA sequences in the sample. The chain is built from TRBV27 and TRBJ1-4; 8 bases are shared with TRBD1. The CDR3 contains 14 residues. The ends lost 5 bases at V and 4 bases at J; junction bases unmatched: 3. Germline values: CDR1 MNHEY, CDR2 SMNVEV (reference sequence). DNA of the CDR3: TGTGCCAGCAGTCTTACAGGGGGTAATGAAAAACTGTTTTTT. Translation: CASSLTGGNEKLFF.

Worth noting for this clone: Its ends do not fully match the called genes, so a read error is possible. The CDR3 loop is CASSEPPAVTFF. CDR3 DNA sequence: TGTGCCAGCAGTGAACCCCCCGCAGTAACGTTCTTC. V gene TRBV2 combines with J gene TRBJ1-2; D unclear. CDR3 length: 12 residues. CDR1 and CDR2 from the germline V gene are SNHLY and FYNNEI.

This chain joins TRBV29-1 and TRBJ2-2; D may be TRBD1 or TRBD2 (5 bases each). The CDR3 extends over 14 amino acids. Trimming shortened V by 7 bases and J by 5 bases, and 17 bases separated the two germline ends. CDR1 and CDR2 from the germline V gene are SQVTM and ANQGSEA. CDR3 coding DNA: TGCAGCGCCCGTGGGTGGGACCGAACCGGGGAGCTGTTTTTT. Its translation: CSARGWDRTGELFF.

The J gene is TRBJ2-5, the V gene TRBV5-4; D remains unclear. Trimming left V 0 bases short and J 8 bases short, with 5 bases between. CDR3 length: 11 residues. Germline V CDR1 and CDR2: SGHNT, YYREEE (reference sequence). CDR3: CASSLASTQYF. The CDR3 region has the DNA TGTGCCAGCAGCTTGGCTAGTACCCAGTACTTC.

Comment on this clone: The same CDR3 also results from other DNA sequences found in this sample. The chain carries TRBV6-5 and TRBJ2-2, with unresolved D. The CDR3 consists of 15 residues. V was shortened by 0 bases and J by 4 bases, with 9 bases between the two germline ends. From germline, CDR1 is MNHEY and CDR2 SVGAGI. Here the CDR3 reads CASSYSPGGTGELFF. Here the CDR3 DNA reads TGTGCCAGCAGTTACTCGCCAGGCGGCACCGGGGAGCTGTTTTTT.

The V and J genes are TRBV7-9 and TRBJ2-3; D not resolved. V lost 2 bases, J lost 1 base, and 13 bases lay in between. There are 16 residues in the CDR3. The germline V gene has CDR1 SEHNR and CDR2 FQNEAQ (reference sequence). The CDR3 loop reads CASSLLTVYGTDTQYF. The CDR3 nucleotides read TGTGCCAGCAGCTTATTGACCGTTTATGGCACAGATACGCAGTATTTT.

V and J are TRBV6-6 and TRBJ2-1; 8 nucleotides match TRBD2. V shed 7 bases and J 3 bases; nucleotides not matched to a gene: 8. Germline CDR1 and CDR2: MNHNY and SVGAGI (reference sequence). This CDR3 contains 15 residues. The DNA of the CDR3 is TGTGCCAGCACCCTGGGACTAGAGATCTACAATGAGCAGTTCTTC. This encodes CASTLGLEIYNEQFF.

On this clone itself: Other DNA variants within this sample encode the same CDR3. The J gene is TRBJ2-3, the V gene TRBV27, with D unresolved. V was clipped by 7 bases and J by 0 bases, with 8 bases between them. Looked up from germline, CDR1 is MNHEY and CDR2 is SMNVEV (reference sequence). This CDR3 contains 13 residues. The CDR3 protein is CASKGLSTDTQYF. The CDR3 DNA sequence: TGTGCCAGCAAGGGTTTAAGCACAGATACGCAGTATTTT.

The rearrangement joins TRBV9 to TRBJ2-1; a possible D gene is TRBD2 (6 bases). This CDR3 region has 20 residues. Trimming shortened V by 3 bases and J by 0 bases, and 25 bases separated the two germline ends. CDR1 and CDR2 from the germline V gene are SGDLS and YYNGEE. The CDR3 loop reads CASSGKVANFGTDSYNEQFF. The CDR3 bases are TGTGCCAGCAGCGGGAAGGTCGCTAACTTCGGGACTGACTCCTACAATGAGCAGTTCTTC.

The genes are TRBV7-9 and TRBJ2-5; weak D call: TRBD2 (6 bases). The germline V gene has CDR1 SEHNR and CDR2 FQNEAQ (reference sequence). Trimming removed 4 bases from V and 5 bases from J, with 14 bases in between. CDR3 length: 14 residues. CDR3: CASSSAGGYETQYF. Written as DNA, the CDR3 is TGTGCCAGCAGCTCCGCCGGGGGTTATGAGACCCAGTACTTC.

The chain has TRBV4-1 and TRBJ2-7; the D is unclear. CDR3 length: 15 amino acids. Germline CDR1 and CDR2: MGHRA and YSYEKL. With 2 bases removed from V and 4 bases from J, the gap between germline ends came to 15 bases. The CDR3 spells CASSQLKREIYEQYF. CDR3 nucleotides: TGCGCCAGCAGCCAACTTAAAAGGGAAATTTACGAGCAGTACTTC.

The CDR3 nucleotides are TGTGCCAGCAGCCGAGCGGGAGTAACCTACGAGCAGTACTTC. Its protein is CASSRAGVTYEQYF. The chain is built from TRBV14 and TRBJ2-7; TRBD2 matches at 8 bases. The CDR3 loop spans 14 amino acids. Trimming cost V 4 bases and J 2 bases; bases outside gene matches: 4. The germline gives CDR1 SGHDN, CDR2 FVKESK.

The chain employs TRBV4-1 and TRBJ1-1; no clear D gene. This CDR3 contains 14 residues. Trimming removed 3 bases from V and 1 base from J, with 9 bases in between. Looked up from germline, CDR1 is MGHRA and CDR2 is YSYEKL. The CDR3 DNA is TGCGCCAGCAGCCATATTGGCCAGAACACTGAAGCTTTCTTT. Translating it yields CASSHIGQNTEAFF.

This chain joins TRBV9 and TRBJ2-7, with D uncertain. Germline values: CDR1 SGDLS, CDR2 YYNGEE. V was shortened by 0 bases and J by 3 bases, with 13 bases between the two germline ends. CDR3 length: 15 amino acids. For the CDR3, the DNA is TGTGCCAGCAGCGTAGAGGAGTATTGGGGCTACGAGCAGTACTTC. Translated: CASSVEEYWGYEQYF.

CDR3 loop: CASSVSGVIKETQYF. CDR3 DNA sequence: TGTGCCAGCAGCGTTAGCGGGGTGATTAAAGAGACCCAGTACTTC. The chain uses TRBV9 and TRBJ2-5; 8 nucleotides align to TRBD2. CDR3 size: 15 residues. CDR1 SGDLS and CDR2 YYNGEE come from the germline V gene. V was pared by 2 bases and J by 3 bases, with 6 bases of the junction left unmatched. Complete variable domain (other parts from reference TRBV9 and TRBJ2-5): DSGVTQTPKHLITATGQRVTLRCSPRSGDLSVYWYQQSLDQGLQFLIQYYNGEERAKGNILERFSAQQFPDLHSELNLSSLELGDSALYFCASSVSGVIKETQYFGPGTRLLVL.

The rearrangement uses TRBV5-1 and TRBJ1-2; the D is unclear. V was shortened by 0 bases and J by 4 bases, with 10 bases between the two germline ends. The CDR3 has 14 amino acids. Germline values: CDR1 SGHRS, CDR2 YFSETQ. CDR3 residues: CASSLGFGVYGYTF. The CDR3, as DNA: TGCGCCAGCAGCTTGGGGTTCGGCGTCTATGGCTACACCTTC.

The chain is built from TRBV5-6 and TRBJ1-4; D is uncertain. The CDR3 consists of 14 residues. The V end was cut by 2 bases, the J end by 6 bases, with 11 bases between. Germline CDR1 and CDR2: SGHDT and YYEEEE. The CDR3: CASSFRGWDEKLFF. The CDR3 coding sequence is TGTGCCAGCAGCTTTCGTGGTTGGGATGAAAAACTGTTTTTT.

The rearrangement joins TRBV13 to TRBJ2-7; TRBD1 might be the D (6 bases). V gave up 1 base and J gave up 4 bases, with 11 bases separating them. Germline CDR1 PRHDT, CDR2 FYEKMQ (reference sequence). The CDR3 covers 14 residues. In DNA form, the CDR3 reads TGTGCCAGCAGCTTAGACAGGGATCGGTACGAGCAGTACTTC. Its translation is CASSLDRDRYEQYF.